Shown below are 25 T cell receptor beta chains from a single sample sequenced in a study of T cells in localized non-small cell lung cancer. TCRdb's table, derived via immunoSEQ multiplex PCR, lists solely in-frame clones and lacks some. The sample lists 65,000 to 80,000 clones, 84% occurring once. This specimen was peripheral blood, taken before any cancer treatment. The source of these receptors is a female donor at least 60 years old with stage I lung adenocarcinoma.

This chain links TRBV7-2 with TRBJ2-7, with 7 bases that match TRBD2. CDR3 size: 15 residues. The junction had 10 bases not matched to a gene; V was cut back by 5 bases and J by 3 bases. Per germline, CDR1 SGHTA and CDR2 FQGNSA. Here the CDR3 DNA reads TGTGCCAGCAGCGCCCTGGTTGGCGGGGGCTACGAGCAGTACTTC. This translates into CASSALVGGGYEQYF.

The chain links TRBV5-6 to TRBJ2-7; 7 positions match TRBD1. The CDR3 is 15 residues long. Germline V gene sequence: CDR1 SGHDT, CDR2 YYEEEE. The V segment lost 6 bases and the J segment 3 bases; nucleotides outside the gene matches: 12. CDR3 in amino acids: CASNPRDSFLYEQYF. CDR3 bases: TGTGCCAGCAACCCCAGGGACAGTTTCCTCTACGAGCAGTACTTC.

The rearrangement uses TRBV19 and TRBJ1-3; no clear D gene. CDR1 LNHDA and CDR2 SQIVND come from the germline V gene (reference sequence). CDR3 size: 13 residues. Trimming stripped 4 bases from V and 3 bases from J, with 7 bases between. Written as DNA, the CDR3 is TGTGCCAGTAGTACCGATCTTGGAAACACCATATATTTT. Translated: CASSTDLGNTIYF.

The chain recombines TRBV19 with TRBJ1-1, with TRBD1 matching over 8 bases. The trim removed 5 bases at V and 5 bases at J, leaving 7 bases unmatched. The CDR3 runs 14 residues. From germline, CDR1 is LNHDA and CDR2 SQIVND (reference sequence). The CDR3 DNA is TGTGCCAGTAGTCCCGGACAGGGAGGGACTGAAGCTTTCTTT. As protein: CASSPGQGGTEAFF.

The genes are TRBV7-2 and TRBJ2-7; D remains ambiguous. The CDR3 contains 14 residues. Looked up from germline, CDR1 is SGHTA and CDR2 is FQGNSA. The germline V and J ends were trimmed by 5 bases and 3 bases, with 14 bases remaining between them. As DNA, the CDR3 is TGTGCCAGCAGCCCTAGGACGAACCTCTACGAGCAGTACTTC. Translation gives CASSPRTNLYEQYF.

This clone has just a few counts. V and J are TRBV27 and TRBJ2-1, with 10 bases that match TRBD2. The V and J ends lost 1 base and 7 bases, in that order; junction bases with no gene match: 7. This CDR3 comprises 16 residues. CDR1 is MNHEY and CDR2 is SMNVEV in the germline V gene (reference sequence). CDR3 DNA sequence: TGTGCCAGCAGTTTATTCGCTAGCGGGAGACGGAATGAGCAGTTCTTC. It codes for CASSLFASGRRNEQFF.

The rearrangement links TRBV5-1 to TRBJ2-5, with 13 positions matching TRBD2. The CDR3 totals 16 residues. Per the germline V gene, CDR1 is SGHRS and CDR2 is YFSETQ. J lost 1 base, V lost 4 bases, and 4 bases had no gene match. For the CDR3, the DNA is TGCGCCAGCAGCCCACGACTAGCGGGGGGCCAAGAGACCCAGTACTTC. Translation gives CASSPRLAGGQETQYF.

In its sample, this clone was seen a few times. The chain is built from TRBV5-1 and TRBJ1-5, with D tentatively TRBD1 (5 bases). The CDR3 sequence is 15 residues long. V gave up 5 bases and J gave up 1 base, with 13 bases separating them. CDR1 is SGHRS, CDR2 YFSETQ, per germline. CDR3 nucleotide sequence: TGCGCCAGCAGTTACGGGGCAGGGAGCAATCAGCCCCAGCATTTT. Translated, it gives CASSYGAGSNQPQHF. Based on the CDR3 plus reference TRBV5-1 and TRBJ1-5, the full variable domain is KAGVTQTPRYLIKTRGQQVTLSCSPISGHRSVSWYQQTPGQGLQFLFEYFSETQRNKGNFPGRFSGRQFSNSRSEMNVSTLELGDSALYLCASSYGAGSNQPQHFGDGTRLSIL.

This chain joins TRBV7-2 and TRBJ2-3, with 9 bases aligning to TRBD2. CDR3 size: 17 residues. The germline CDR1 and CDR2 sequences are SGHTA and FQGNSA. J lost 4 bases, V lost 3 bases, and 11 bases had no gene match. The CDR3 nucleotides read TGTGCCAGCAGCTTGTCTTTGCGGACTAGCGTATCAGATACGCAGTATTTT. Residues: CASSLSLRTSVSDTQYF.

This chain uses TRBV19 with TRBJ2-7; 9 bases are a match to TRBD2. Germline CDR1 and CDR2: LNHDA and SQIVND (reference sequence). The V segment lost 3 bases and the J segment 5 bases; nucleotides outside the gene matches: 8. The CDR3 runs 15 residues. CDR3 DNA: TGTGCCAGTAGTATCGGTCTAGCGGGGAAGAACGAGCAGTACTTC. Translating gives CASSIGLAGKNEQYF.

J is TRBJ1-1 and V is TRBV6-5; TRBD1 aligns across 7 bases. Germline loops: CDR1 MNHEY, CDR2 SVGAGI. With V trimmed by 5 bases and J by 8 bases, 11 bases remained unmatched. CDR3 length equals 14 residues. This CDR3 reads CASSRGGSSMEAFF. CDR3 DNA sequence: TGTGCCAGCAGTAGAGGGGGCTCGAGTATGGAAGCTTTCTTT.

The genes are TRBV5-4 and TRBJ2-7; 11 bases are shared with TRBD2. The V gene end was trimmed by 3 bases and the J gene end by 5 bases; junction bases not matched to a gene: 7. This CDR3 is 15 amino acids long. Germline values: CDR1 SGHNT, CDR2 YYREEE (reference sequence). CDR3 sequence: CASSYYSGRADEQYF. Here the CDR3 DNA reads TGTGCCAGCAGCTACTATAGCGGGAGGGCCGACGAGCAGTACTTC.

This clone was observed a single time. The CDR3, as DNA: TGTGCCAGCAGCTTAGGGGACTTTAGCACAGATACGCAGTATTTT. The encoded protein is CASSLGDFSTDTQYF. The chain joins TRBV7-2 to TRBJ2-3; weak D call: TRBD2 (6 bases). V was pared by 1 base and J by 0 bases, with 8 bases between. The CDR3 is 15 amino acids. Germline CDR1 is SGHTA and CDR2 is FQGNSA.

This rearrangement joins TRBV5-6 to TRBJ1-5, with D unclear. The V end was cut by 2 bases, the J end by 3 bases, with 9 bases between. Germline V CDR1 and CDR2: SGHDT, YYEEEE. The CDR3 runs to 14 residues. CDR3 in amino acids: CASSFGLHNQPQHF. The CDR3 DNA sequence: TGTGCCAGCAGCTTCGGACTCCACAATCAGCCCCAGCATTTT.

V gene TRBV29-1 combines with J gene TRBJ2-1; a weak D match, TRBD2 (5 bases). Germline V gene sequence: CDR1 SQVTM, CDR2 ANQGSEA. The V end lost 7 bases, the J end lost 7 bases, and 8 bases lay between the germline ends. The CDR3 runs to 10 residues. For the CDR3, the DNA is TGCAGCGGGGCGGGTAATGAGCAGTTCTTC. This codes for CSGAGNEQFF.

This sequence joins TRBV27 and TRBJ1-5, with 7 bases that match TRBD1. CDR3 size: 16 residues. J lost 3 bases, V lost 6 bases, and 11 bases had no gene match. Germline V gene lookup returns CDR1 MNHEY and CDR2 SMNVEV (reference sequence). CDR3 sequence: CASSPRGGQTNQPQHF. In DNA form, the CDR3 reads TGTGCCAGCAGCCCGAGAGGGGGACAGACCAATCAGCCCCAGCATTTT.

This chain uses TRBV9 with TRBJ2-2; no clear D gene. The CDR3 consists of 14 residues. Trimming took 5 bases from V and 0 from J, leaving 8 bases between them. Germline CDR1 and CDR2: SGDLS and YYNGEE. CDR3 nucleotide sequence: TGTGCCAGCAGAGATATTTCGAACACCGGGGAGCTGTTTTTT. It codes for CASRDISNTGELFF.

V and J are TRBV19 and TRBJ1-5; 9 bases align to TRBD1. From germline, CDR1 is LNHDA and CDR2 SQIVND (reference sequence). Trimming at V came to 4 bases and at J to 6 bases, leaving 7 bases not matched to a gene. CDR3 length equals 15 residues. The CDR3 nucleotides are TGTGCCAGTAGTAGGCCGGGACAGGGTGTTCAGCCCCAGCATTTT. This gives the protein CASSRPGQGVQPQHF.

The chain has TRBV12-5 and TRBJ2-3; D remains ambiguous. Trimming took off 6 bases at V and 5 bases at J, with 12 bases between the two ends. Germline V gene sequence: CDR1 LGHNT, CDR2 FRNRAP. The CDR3 is 13 amino acids. CDR3 loop: CASGLRIRDTQYF. The DNA for the CDR3 is TGTGCTAGTGGCCTCAGAATTAGAGATACGCAGTATTTT.

The V gene is TRBV19, the J gene TRBJ1-5; the D is unclear. In germline, CDR1 is LNHDA, CDR2 SQIVND (reference sequence). This CDR3 contains 13 residues. V was pared by 5 bases and J by 0 bases, with 5 bases between. The CDR3 sequence is CASSPNSNQPQHF. The CDR3 nucleotides are TGTGCCAGTAGTCCCAATAGCAATCAGCCCCAGCATTTT.

This rearrangement joins TRBV20-1 to TRBJ1-5; D gene unclear. Germline assignment: CDR1 DFQATT and CDR2 SNEGSKA (reference sequence). The CDR3 consists of 10 residues. Written as DNA, the CDR3 is TGCAGGGGTGGCAATCAGCCCCAGCATTTT. Amino acids: CRGGNQPQHF.

The gene calls are TRBV10-3 and TRBJ2-7; a weak D match, TRBD1 (6 bases). Looked up from germline, CDR1 is ENHRY and CDR2 is SYGVKD. The CDR3 covers 13 residues. Trimming removed 7 bases from V and 2 bases from J, with 12 bases in between. CDR3 bases: TGTGCCATCACCGGACAGCCTACCTACGAGCAGTACTTC. It is translated as CAITGQPTYEQYF.

The V gene is TRBV5-5, the J gene TRBJ1-1; TRBD1 matches 9 bases. V lost 2 bases, J lost 4 bases, and 3 bases stayed unmatched. The CDR3 contains 14 residues. CDR1 and CDR2 from the germline V gene are SGHKS and YYEKEE (reference sequence). The CDR3 region is CASSFHRGPTEAFF. CDR3 bases: TGTGCCAGCAGCTTTCACAGGGGGCCCACTGAAGCTTTCTTT.

This chain links TRBV10-3 with TRBJ1-1; 7 bases match TRBD1. The CDR3 consists of 13 residues. From germline, CDR1 is ENHRY and CDR2 SYGVKD. V trimming: 6 bases; J trimming: 7 bases; junction bases outside the gene matches: 8. This CDR3 is CAISPGQELEAFF. The CDR3 DNA sequence: TGTGCCATCAGCCCCGGACAGGAGCTTGAAGCTTTCTTT.

The chain uses TRBV2 and TRBJ1-5, with D possibly being TRBD1 (6 bases). Germline lookup yields CDR1 SNHLY and CDR2 FYNNEI. The CDR3 length is 16 residues. Trimming stripped 7 bases from V and 2 bases from J, with 18 bases between. CDR3 loop: CASTVRGAEGNQPQHF. As DNA, the CDR3 is TGTGCCAGCACCGTACGGGGGGCGGAGGGCAATCAGCCCCAGCATTTT.